One sample yielded the 2 T cell receptor beta chains listed below, sequenced in a study of shared clonotypes between healthy human individuals. Cells designated naive CD8 were CD45RO-negative and were positively selected for CCR7, with terminally differentiated effector memory CD45RA+ cells excluded. TCRdb's table, derived via immunoSEQ multiplex PCR, lists solely in-frame clones and lacks some. The sample shows about 1,900,000 clones, over 85% of them seen only once. Sequenced material: naive CD8+ T cells sorted from blood. These receptors all stem from a man aged 18-30 years in good health.

V usage is TRBV5-8 and J usage is TRBJ2-6, with D perhaps matching TRBD1 (5 bases). V lost 3 bases to trimming and J lost 2 bases, with 9 bases between them. Germline V gene lookup returns CDR1 SGHTS and CDR2 YDEGEE. The CDR3 totals 15 residues. CDR3 DNA sequence: TGTGCCAGCAGCTACCCAGGGACTGGGGCCAACGTCCTGACTTTC. It is translated as CASSYPGTGANVLTF.

The V gene is TRBV5-1, the J gene TRBJ2-7; 8 bases align to TRBD1. The CDR3 covers 15 residues. Trimming at V came to 0 bases and at J to 3 bases, leaving 5 bases not matched to a gene. Per germline, CDR1 SGHRS and CDR2 YFSETQ. The CDR3 protein is CASSLAQGAIYEQYF. For the CDR3, the DNA is TGCGCCAGCAGCTTGGCCCAGGGGGCGATCTACGAGCAGTACTTC.